This T cell receptor (beta chain) appears in the sequencing data of a study of cytomegalovirus exposure and HLA in healthy donors. CDR1 is MNHEY and CDR2 is SVGAGI in the germline V gene. This CDR3 is built from 12 residues. V shed 6 bases and J shed 7 bases, with 12 bases lying between them. Researchers ran the PCR with 60 Vbeta and 13 Jbeta primers. The table came from immunoSEQ multiplex PCR; TCRdb's copy has only in-frame clones and leaves some out. Found here are about 300,000 clones, roughly 88% of them singletons; the top ten hold less than 4.5%. This TCR derives from a man aged 40-49 years in good health and CMV-seropositive. The chain employs TRBV6-5 and TRBJ1-2; D may be TRBD1 (5 bases). Input material: PBMCs. The CDR3 loop reads CASRQHRLGYTF. CDR3 bases: TGTGCCAGCAGACAACACAGGCTTGGCTACACCTTC.